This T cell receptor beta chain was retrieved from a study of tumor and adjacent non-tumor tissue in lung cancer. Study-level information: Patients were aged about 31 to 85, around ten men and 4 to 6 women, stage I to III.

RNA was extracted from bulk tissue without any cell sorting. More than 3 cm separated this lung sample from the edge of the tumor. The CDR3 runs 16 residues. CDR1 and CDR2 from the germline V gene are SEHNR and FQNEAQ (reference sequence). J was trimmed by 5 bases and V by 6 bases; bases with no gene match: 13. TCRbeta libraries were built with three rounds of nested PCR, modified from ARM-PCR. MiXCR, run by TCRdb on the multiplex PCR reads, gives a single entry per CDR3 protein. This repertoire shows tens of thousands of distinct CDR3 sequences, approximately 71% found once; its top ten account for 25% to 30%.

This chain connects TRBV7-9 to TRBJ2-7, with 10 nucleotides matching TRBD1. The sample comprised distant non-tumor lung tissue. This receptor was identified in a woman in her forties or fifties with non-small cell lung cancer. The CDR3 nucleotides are TGTGCCAGCAGTTTCCCCGGGACAGGGGCTTCCCACGAGCAGTACTTC. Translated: CASSFPGTGASHEQYF.